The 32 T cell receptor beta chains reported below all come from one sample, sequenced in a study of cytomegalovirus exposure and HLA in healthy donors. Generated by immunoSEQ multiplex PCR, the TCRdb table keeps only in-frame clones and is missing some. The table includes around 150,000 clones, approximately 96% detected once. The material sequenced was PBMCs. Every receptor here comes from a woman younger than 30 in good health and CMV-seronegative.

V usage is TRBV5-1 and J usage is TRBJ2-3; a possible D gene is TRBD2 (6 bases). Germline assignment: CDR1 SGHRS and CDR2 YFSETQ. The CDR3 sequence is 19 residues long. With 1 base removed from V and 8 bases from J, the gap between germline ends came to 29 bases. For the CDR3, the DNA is TGCGCCAGCAGCTTGCCTCAGGGTAGCGGAACTGTTGCAGCCGGTACGCAGTATTTT. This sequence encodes CASSLPQGSGTVAAGTQYF.

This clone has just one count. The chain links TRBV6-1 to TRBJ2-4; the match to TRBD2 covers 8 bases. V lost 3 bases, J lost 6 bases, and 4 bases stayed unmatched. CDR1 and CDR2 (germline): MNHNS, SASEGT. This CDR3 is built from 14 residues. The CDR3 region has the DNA TGTGCCAGCAGTGAGGGACTAGGTCGAAACATTCAGTACTTC. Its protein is CASSEGLGRNIQYF.

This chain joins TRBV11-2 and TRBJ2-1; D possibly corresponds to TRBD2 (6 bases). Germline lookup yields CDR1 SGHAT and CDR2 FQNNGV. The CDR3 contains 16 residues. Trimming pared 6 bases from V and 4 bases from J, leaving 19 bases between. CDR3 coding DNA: TGTGCCAGCAGTCGAGGCCGGGACTCCCTATACAATGAGCAGTTCTTC. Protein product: CASSRGRDSLYNEQFF.

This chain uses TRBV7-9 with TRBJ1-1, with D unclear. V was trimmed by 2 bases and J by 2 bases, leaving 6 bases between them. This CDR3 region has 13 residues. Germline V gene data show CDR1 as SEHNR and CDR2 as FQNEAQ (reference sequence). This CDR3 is CASSLIENTEAFF. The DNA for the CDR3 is TGTGCCAGCAGCTTAATAGAAAACACTGAAGCTTTCTTT.

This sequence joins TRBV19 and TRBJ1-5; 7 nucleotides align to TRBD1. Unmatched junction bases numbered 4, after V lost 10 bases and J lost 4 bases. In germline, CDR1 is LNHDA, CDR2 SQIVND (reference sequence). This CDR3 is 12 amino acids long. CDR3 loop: CAIGTVNQPQHF. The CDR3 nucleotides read TGTGCCATTGGGACAGTTAATCAGCCCCAGCATTTT.

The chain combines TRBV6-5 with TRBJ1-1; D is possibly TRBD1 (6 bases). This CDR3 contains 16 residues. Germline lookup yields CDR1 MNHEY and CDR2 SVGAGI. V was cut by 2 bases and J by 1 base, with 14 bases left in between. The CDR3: CASSYTSRGKNTEAFF. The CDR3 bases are TGTGCCAGCAGTTACACAAGCAGGGGAAAGAACACTGAAGCTTTCTTT.

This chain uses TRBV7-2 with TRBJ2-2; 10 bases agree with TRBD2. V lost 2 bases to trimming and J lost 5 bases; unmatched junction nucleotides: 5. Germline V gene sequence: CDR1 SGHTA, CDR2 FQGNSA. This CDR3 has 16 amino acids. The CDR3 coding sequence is TGTGCCAGCAGCTTATCAGCGGGGGGGCGTACCGGGGAGCTGTTTTTT. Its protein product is CASSLSAGGRTGELFF. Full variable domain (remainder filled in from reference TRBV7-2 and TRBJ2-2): GAGVSQSPSNKVTEKGKDVELRCDPISGHTALYWYRQSLGQGLEFLIYFQGNSAPDKSGLPSDRFSAERTGGSVSTLTIQRTQQEDSAVYLCASSLSAGGRTGELFFGEGSRLTVL.

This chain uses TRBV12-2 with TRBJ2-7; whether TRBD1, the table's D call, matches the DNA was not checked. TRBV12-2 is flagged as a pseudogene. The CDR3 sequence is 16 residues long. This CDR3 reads CASRFPGHLSSYEQYF. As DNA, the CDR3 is TGTGCAAGTCGCTTTCCCGGACACCTAAGCTCCTACGAGCAGTACTTC.

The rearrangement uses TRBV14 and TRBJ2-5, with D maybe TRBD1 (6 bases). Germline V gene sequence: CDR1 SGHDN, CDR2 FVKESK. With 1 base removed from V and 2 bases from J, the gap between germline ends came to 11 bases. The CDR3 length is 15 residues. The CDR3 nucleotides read TGTGCCAGCAGCCAAGCTGCAGGGGCGCAAGAGACCCAGTACTTC. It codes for CASSQAAGAQETQYF.

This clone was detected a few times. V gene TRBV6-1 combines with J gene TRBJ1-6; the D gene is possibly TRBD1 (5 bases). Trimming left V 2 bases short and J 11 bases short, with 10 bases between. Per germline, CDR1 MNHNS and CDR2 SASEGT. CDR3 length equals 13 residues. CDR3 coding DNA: TGTGCCAGCAGTGAAATAGGGGCCGCACCCCTCCACTTT. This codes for CASSEIGAAPLHF.

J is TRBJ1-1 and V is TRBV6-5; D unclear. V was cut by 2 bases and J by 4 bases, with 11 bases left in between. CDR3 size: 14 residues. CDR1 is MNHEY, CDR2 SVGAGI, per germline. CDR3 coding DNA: TGTGCCAGCAGTTACATTGGGCGGGTCACTGAAGCTTTCTTT. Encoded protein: CASSYIGRVTEAFF.

CDR3 sequence reads: CASSPTGLRGYTF. CDR3 coding DNA: TGTGCCAGTAGTCCTACAGGGTTGCGGGGCTACACCTTC. The V gene is TRBV19, the J gene TRBJ1-2, with D possibly matching TRBD1 (6 bases). The CDR3 length is 13 residues. The germline CDR1 and CDR2 sequences are LNHDA and SQIVND (reference sequence). V lost 5 bases and J lost 8, with 15 bases in between.

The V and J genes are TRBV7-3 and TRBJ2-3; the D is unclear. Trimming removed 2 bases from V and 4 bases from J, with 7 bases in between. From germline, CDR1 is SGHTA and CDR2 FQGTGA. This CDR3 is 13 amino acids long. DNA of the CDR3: TGTGCCAGCAGCTTAGTAGGAGCAGATACGCAGTATTTT. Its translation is CASSLVGADTQYF. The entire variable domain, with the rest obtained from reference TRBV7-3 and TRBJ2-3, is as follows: GAGVSQTPSNKVTEKGKYVELRCDPISGHTALYWYRQSLGQGPEFLIYFQGTGAADDSGLPNDRFFAVRPEGSVSTLKIQRTERGDSAVYLCASSLVGADTQYFGPGTRLTVL.

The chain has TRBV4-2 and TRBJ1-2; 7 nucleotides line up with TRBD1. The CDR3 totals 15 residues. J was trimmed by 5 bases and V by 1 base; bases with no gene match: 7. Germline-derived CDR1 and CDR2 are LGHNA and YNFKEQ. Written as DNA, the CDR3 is TGTGCCAGCAGCCAAGTTCGACAGGGAGAATATGGCTACACCTTC. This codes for CASSQVRQGEYGYTF.

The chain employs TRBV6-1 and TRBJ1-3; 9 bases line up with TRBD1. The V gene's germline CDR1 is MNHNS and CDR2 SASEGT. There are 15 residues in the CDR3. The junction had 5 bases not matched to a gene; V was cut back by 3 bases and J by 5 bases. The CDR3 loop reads CASSDTGQGRNTIYF. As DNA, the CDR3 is TGTGCCAGCAGTGATACGGGACAGGGAAGAAACACCATATATTTT.

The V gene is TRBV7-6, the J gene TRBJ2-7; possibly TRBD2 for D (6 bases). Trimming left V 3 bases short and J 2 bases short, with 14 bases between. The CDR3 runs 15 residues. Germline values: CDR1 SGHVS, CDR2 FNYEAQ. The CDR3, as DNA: TGTGCCAGCAGCTTTGGGACTGGACTTGCCTACGAGCAGTACTTC. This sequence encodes CASSFGTGLAYEQYF.

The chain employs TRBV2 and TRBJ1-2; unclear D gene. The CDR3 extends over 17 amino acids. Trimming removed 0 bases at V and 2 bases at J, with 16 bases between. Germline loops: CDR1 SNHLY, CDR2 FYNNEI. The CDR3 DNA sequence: TGTGCCAGCAGTGAAGCGCGTGTCCGGGGAGAAAACTATGGCTACACCTTC. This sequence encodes CASSEARVRGENYGYTF.

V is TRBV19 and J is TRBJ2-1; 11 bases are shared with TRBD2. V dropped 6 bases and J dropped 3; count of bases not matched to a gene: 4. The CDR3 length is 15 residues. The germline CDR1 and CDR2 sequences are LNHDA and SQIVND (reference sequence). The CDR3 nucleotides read TGTGCCAGTAGCCGCACTAGCGGGGGCTACAATGAGCAGTTCTTC. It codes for CASSRTSGGYNEQFF.

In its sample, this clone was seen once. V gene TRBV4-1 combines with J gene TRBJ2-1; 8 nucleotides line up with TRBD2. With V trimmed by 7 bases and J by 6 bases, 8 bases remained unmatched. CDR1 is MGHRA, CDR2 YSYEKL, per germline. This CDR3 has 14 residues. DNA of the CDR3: TGCGCCAGCACCCCGGGACTAGGCCGCAATGAGCAGTTCTTC. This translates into CASTPGLGRNEQFF.

The CDR3 sequence is CASSKTGSRNTEAFF. CDR3 bases: TGTGCCAGCAGCAAAACAGGGTCGAGGAACACTGAAGCTTTCTTT. The chain joins TRBV7-2 to TRBJ1-1, with D possibly being TRBD1 (6 bases). Germline V CDR1 and CDR2: SGHTA, FQGNSA. V was trimmed by 5 bases and J by 1 base, leaving 14 bases between them. This CDR3 is 15 amino acids long.

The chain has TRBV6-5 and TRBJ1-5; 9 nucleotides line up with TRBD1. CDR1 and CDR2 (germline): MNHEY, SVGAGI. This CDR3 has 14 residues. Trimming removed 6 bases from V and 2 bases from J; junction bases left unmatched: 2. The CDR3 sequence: CASSRQGGNQPQHF. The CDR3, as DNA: TGTGCCAGCAGCCGACAGGGGGGCAATCAGCCCCAGCATTTT.

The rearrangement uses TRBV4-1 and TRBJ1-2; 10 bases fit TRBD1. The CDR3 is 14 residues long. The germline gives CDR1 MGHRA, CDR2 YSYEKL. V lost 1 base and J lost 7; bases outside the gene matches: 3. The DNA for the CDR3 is TGCGCCAGCAGCCAAGGGACAGGGGGATCTGGCTACACCTTC. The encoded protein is CASSQGTGGSGYTF.

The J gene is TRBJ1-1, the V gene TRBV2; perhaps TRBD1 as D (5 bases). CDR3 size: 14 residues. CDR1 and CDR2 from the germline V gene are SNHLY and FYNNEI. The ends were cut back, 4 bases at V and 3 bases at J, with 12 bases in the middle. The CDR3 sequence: CASSVGGLDTEAFF. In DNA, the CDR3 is TGTGCCAGCAGTGTCGGGGGATTGGACACTGAAGCTTTCTTT.

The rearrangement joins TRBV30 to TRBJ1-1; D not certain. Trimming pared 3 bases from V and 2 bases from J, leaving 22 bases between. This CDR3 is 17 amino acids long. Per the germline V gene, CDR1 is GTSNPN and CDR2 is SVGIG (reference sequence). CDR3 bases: TGTGCCTGGAGCGCCCCCCGGCGGGTCGAGGGAAACACTGAAGCTTTCTTT. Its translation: CAWSAPRRVEGNTEAFF.

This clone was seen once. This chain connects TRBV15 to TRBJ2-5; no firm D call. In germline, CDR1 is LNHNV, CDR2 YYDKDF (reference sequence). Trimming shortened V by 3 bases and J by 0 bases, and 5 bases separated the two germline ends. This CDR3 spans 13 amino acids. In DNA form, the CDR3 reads TGTGCCACCAGCAGTGAGTACCAAGAGACCCAGTACTTC. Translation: CATSSEYQETQYF.

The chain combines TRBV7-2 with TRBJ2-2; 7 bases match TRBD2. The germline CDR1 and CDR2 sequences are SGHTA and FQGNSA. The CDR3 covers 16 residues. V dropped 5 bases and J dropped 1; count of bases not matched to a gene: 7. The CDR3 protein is CASSPRGGGNTGELFF. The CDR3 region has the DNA TGTGCCAGCAGCCCAAGGGGCGGGGGGAACACCGGGGAGCTGTTTTTT.

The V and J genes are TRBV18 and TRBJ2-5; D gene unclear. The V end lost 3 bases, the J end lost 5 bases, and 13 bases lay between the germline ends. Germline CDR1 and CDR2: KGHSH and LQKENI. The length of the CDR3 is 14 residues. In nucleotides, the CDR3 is TGTGCCAGCTCACCCATAGACAAGTTGGAGACCCAGTACTTC. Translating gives CASSPIDKLETQYF. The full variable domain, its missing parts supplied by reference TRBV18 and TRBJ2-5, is NAGVMQNPRHLVRRRGQEARLRCSPMKGHSHVYWYRQLPEEGLKFMVYLQKENIIDESGMPKERFSAEFPKEGPSILRIQQVVRGDSAAYFCASSPIDKLETQYFGPGTRLLVL.

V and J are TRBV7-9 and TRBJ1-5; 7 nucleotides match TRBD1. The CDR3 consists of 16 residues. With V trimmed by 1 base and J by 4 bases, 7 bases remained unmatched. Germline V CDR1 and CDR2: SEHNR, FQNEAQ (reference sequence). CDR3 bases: TGTGCCAGCAGCTTAGGACAGGGTACCCAGAATCAGCCCCAGCATTTT. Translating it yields CASSLGQGTQNQPQHF.

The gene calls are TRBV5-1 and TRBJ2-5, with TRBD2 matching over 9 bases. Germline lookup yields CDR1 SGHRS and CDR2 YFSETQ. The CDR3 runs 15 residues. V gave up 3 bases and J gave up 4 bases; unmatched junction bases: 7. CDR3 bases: TGCGCCAGCAGCTGGAGCGGCGGGGGGGTAGAGACCCAGTACTTC. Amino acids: CASSWSGGGVETQYF.

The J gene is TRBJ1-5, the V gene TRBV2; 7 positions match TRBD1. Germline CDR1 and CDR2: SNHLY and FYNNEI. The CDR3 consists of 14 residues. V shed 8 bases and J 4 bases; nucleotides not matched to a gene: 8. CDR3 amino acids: CASSMAGGNQPQHF. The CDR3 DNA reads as TGTGCCAGCTCAATGGCAGGGGGGAATCAGCCCCAGCATTTT.

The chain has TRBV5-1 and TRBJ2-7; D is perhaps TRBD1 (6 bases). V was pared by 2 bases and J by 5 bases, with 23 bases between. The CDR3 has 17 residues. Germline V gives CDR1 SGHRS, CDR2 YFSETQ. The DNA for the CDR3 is TGCGCCAGCAGCTTAATTTTCCGAGGACAGTTTAAGGACGAGCAGTACTTC. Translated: CASSLIFRGQFKDEQYF.

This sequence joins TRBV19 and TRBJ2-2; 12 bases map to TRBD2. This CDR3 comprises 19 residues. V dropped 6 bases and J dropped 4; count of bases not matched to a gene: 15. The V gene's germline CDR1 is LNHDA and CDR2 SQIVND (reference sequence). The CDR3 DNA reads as TGTGCCAGTAGCCCCAGGGGGCTAGCGGGGGGGCCGACCACCGGGGAGCTGTTTTTT. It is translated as CASSPRGLAGGPTTGELFF.